This T cell receptor beta chain stems from a study of beta chain features in type 1 diabetes. About the research overall: The study found patients and healthy donors alike in age, gender and cell yields. Study-level points and caveats: The VDJ junctions of type 1 diabetes patients carried fewer insertions and more deletions. Shortening that was moderate but significant affected the TCRB CDR3s of Type 1 diabetes patients in all four CD4+ subsets. Shorter templates might be favored by PCR, and equally so in patients and in controls. Any HLA effect on TCRB rearrangement was left unresolved by small sub-analyses.

The ends were cut back, 5 bases at V and 2 bases at J, with 12 bases in the middle. Germline CDR1 is SEHNR and CDR2 is FQNEAQ (reference sequence). There are 14 residues in the CDR3. Since all of the isolated RNA was reverse transcribed, expressed TCRB transcripts were what got sequenced. Measured with immunoSEQ multiplex PCR; TCRdb has only the in-frame clones, and not every one. Here the sample spans roughly 700,000 clones, 13% being singletons. In regard to this clone: Antigen: not known.

The source is a man aged 18 to 30 with type 1 diabetes. The sample was naive CD4+ T cells from blood. This sequence joins TRBV7-9 and TRBJ1-1, with D unclear. The DNA of the CDR3 is TGTGCCAGCAGCCCCGTAGGGAGAAACACTGAAGCTTTCTTT. Translation: CASSPVGRNTEAFF.